This passage covers 6 T cell receptor beta chains from one sample sequenced in a study of cytomegalovirus exposure and HLA in healthy donors. The study ran its PCR with 60 Vbeta and 13 Jbeta primers. Only in-frame clones appear in the TCRdb table, and some are missing; sequencing was by immunoSEQ multiplex PCR. This sample yields about 170,000 clones, of which 75% to 85% are seen a single time; 0.6% to 0.9% belongs to the top ten. Material: PBMCs. All receptors come from a female donor in good health and CMV-seronegative.

This chain uses TRBV19 with TRBJ2-5; 9 nucleotides match TRBD1. There are 16 residues in the CDR3. Per the germline V gene, CDR1 is LNHDA and CDR2 is SQIVND (reference sequence). The V segment lost 1 base and the J segment 4 bases; nucleotides outside the gene matches: 7. Here the CDR3 reads CASSIGGTGYRETQYF. CDR3 coding DNA: TGTGCCAGTAGTATAGGGGGGACAGGGTACCGAGAGACCCAGTACTTC.

The chain links TRBV19 to TRBJ2-5; maybe TRBD1 (5 bases). V dropped 0 bases and J dropped 2 bases, with 10 bases sitting between them. Germline V CDR1 and CDR2: LNHDA, SQIVND (reference sequence). The CDR3 is 15 residues long. The CDR3 region is CASSIEAGRQETQYF. For the CDR3, the DNA is TGTGCCAGTAGTATAGAAGCAGGGCGGCAAGAGACCCAGTACTTC. Filled out from reference TRBV19 and TRBJ2-5, the complete variable domain reads DGGITQSPKYLFRKEGQNVTLSCEQNLNHDAMYWYRQDPGQGLRLIYYSQIVNDFQKGDIAEGYSVSREKKESFPLTVTSAQKNPTAFYLCASSIEAGRQETQYFGPGTRLLVL.

This chain connects TRBV19 to TRBJ1-5, with a possible D match to TRBD1 (6 bases). V was clipped by 3 bases and J by 6 bases, with 9 bases between them. Germline V gene sequence: CDR1 LNHDA, CDR2 SQIVND (reference sequence). CDR3 size: 13 residues. CDR3 in amino acids: CASSITQGQPQHF. Written as DNA, the CDR3 is TGTGCCAGTAGTATTACACAGGGTCAGCCCCAGCATTTT. Supplemented by reference TRBV19 and TRBJ1-5, the full variable domain reads DGGITQSPKYLFRKEGQNVTLSCEQNLNHDAMYWYRQDPGQGLRLIYYSQIVNDFQKGDIAEGYSVSREKKESFPLTVTSAQKNPTAFYLCASSITQGQPQHFGDGTRLSIL.

This clone has only a few counts. Other DNA variants within this sample encode the same CDR3. V usage is TRBV9 and J usage is TRBJ1-6; TRBD1 matches 9 bases. There are 17 residues in the CDR3. Germline V gives CDR1 SGDLS, CDR2 YYNGEE. The V segment lost 4 bases and the J segment 8 bases; nucleotides outside the gene matches: 13. CDR3 bases: TGTGCCAGCAGCCCACGTCCCGGGACAGGGTCGGATTCACCCCTCCACTTT. It specifies CASSPRPGTGSDSPLHF.

The rearrangement joins TRBV7-2 to TRBJ2-7, with 8 positions matching TRBD1. In germline, CDR1 is SGHTA, CDR2 FQGNSA. V shed 2 bases, J shed 4 bases, and the junction held 7 bases outside the gene matches. This CDR3 contains 15 residues. CDR3 in amino acids: CASSLSAGGLYEQYF. CDR3 coding DNA: TGTGCCAGCAGCTTAAGCGCAGGGGGCCTTTACGAGCAGTACTTC.

This chain uses TRBV6-6 with TRBJ1-2; the D gene is possibly TRBD1 (6 bases). Trimming took 7 bases from V and 0 from J, leaving 12 bases between them. The CDR3 sequence is 14 residues long. Germline loops: CDR1 MNHNY, CDR2 SVGAGI (reference sequence). Written as DNA, the CDR3 is TGTGCCAGCACCGGACAGAAAGCTAACTATGGCTACACCTTC. This translates into CASTGQKANYGYTF.